The sequence of this TCR beta chain was determined in a study of blood T cell repertoires in COVID-19. Study summary: The origin of the acute and convalescent COVID-19 samples was the United States, Italy and Spain. T cells, B-cell-depleted T cells, or PBMCs provided the cDNA or gDNA that served as material.

Profiled with immunoSEQ multiplex PCR; TCRdb holds only in-frame clones, not every one. This sample has 160,000 or so clones; about 86% occur once, and the top ten carry less than 20%. The TCR comes from an elderly woman with acute or convalescent COVID-19. Sample: peripheral blood.

CDR3 nucleotides: TGTGCCAGCAGCCTCCAAACCGGGACAGGGTTTAACGAGCAGTACTTC. Its protein is CASSLQTGTGFNEQYF. This sequence joins TRBV3-1 (or the pseudogene TRBV3-2) and TRBJ2-7, with 9 bases that match TRBD1. Germline assignment: CDR1 LGHDT and CDR2 YNNKEL (reference sequence). The CDR3 sequence is 16 residues long. The junction had 12 bases not matched to a gene; V was cut back by 4 bases and J by 5 bases.